Sequencing of this T cell receptor beta chain was carried out in a study of shared clonotypes between healthy human individuals. Method: immunoSEQ multiplex PCR; TCRdb's copy keeps in-frame clones and lacks some. The sample lists hundreds of thousands of clones; about 95% were seen once. It was CD45RO-negative cells, positively selected for CCR7, that made up naive CD8 cells, with terminally differentiated effector memory CD45RA+ cells excluded. Donors had no recently reported acute infections or vaccinations and were HIV-negative. The J segment lost 4 bases and the V segment lost 6 bases, leaving 5 bases of the junction unmatched. The CDR3 has 13 amino acids. Germline V gene sequence: CDR1 SGHNT, CDR2 YENEEA.

Sequenced material: naive CD8+ T cells sorted from blood. The receptor's source is a woman in her twenties or thirties in good health. This chain joins TRBV11-3 and TRBJ2-5; the match to TRBD2 covers 7 bases. CDR3 nucleotide sequence: TGTGCCAGCAGTGTCGGGGAGGGAGAGACCCAGTACTTC. As protein: CASSVGEGETQYF. The full variable domain, completed using reference TRBV11-3 and TRBJ2-5, is EAGVVQSPRYKIIEKKQPVAFWCNPISGHNTLYWYLQNLGQGPELLIRYENEEAVDDSQLPKDRFSAERLKGVDSTLKIQPAELGDSAVYLCASSVGEGETQYFGPGTRLLVL.